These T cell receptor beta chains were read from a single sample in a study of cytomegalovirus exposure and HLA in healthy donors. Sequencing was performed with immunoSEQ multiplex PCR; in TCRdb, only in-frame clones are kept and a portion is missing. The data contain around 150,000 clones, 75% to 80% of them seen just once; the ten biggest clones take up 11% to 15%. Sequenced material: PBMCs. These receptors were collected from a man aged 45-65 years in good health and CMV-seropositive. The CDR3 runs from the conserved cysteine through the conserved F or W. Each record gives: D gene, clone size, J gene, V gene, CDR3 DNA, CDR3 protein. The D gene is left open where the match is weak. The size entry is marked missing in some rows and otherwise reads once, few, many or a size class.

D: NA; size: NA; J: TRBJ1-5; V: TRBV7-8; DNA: TGTGCCAGCAGCTTGGGGGGGCAGGGTCAGCCCCAGCATTTT; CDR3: CASSLGGQGQPQHF
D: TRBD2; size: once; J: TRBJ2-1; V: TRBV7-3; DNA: TGTGCCAGCAGCTCGGGACTAGTTGATCTCAATGAGCAGTTCTTC; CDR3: CASSSGLVDLNEQFF
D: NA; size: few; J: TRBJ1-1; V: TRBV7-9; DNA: TGTGCCAGCAGCACGGGGAACACTGAAGCTTTCTTT; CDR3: CASSTGNTEAFF
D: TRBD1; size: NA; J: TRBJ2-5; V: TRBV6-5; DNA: TGTGCCAGCCTCCGACAGGGTCGGGCAGGGGAGACCCAGTACTTC; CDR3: CASLRQGRAGETQYF
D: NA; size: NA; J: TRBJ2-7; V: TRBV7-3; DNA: TGTGCCAGCAGCTCGGGGGTACTGGGGGACGAGCAGTACTTC; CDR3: CASSSGVLGDEQYF
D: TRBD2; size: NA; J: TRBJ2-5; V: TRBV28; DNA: TGTGCCAGCAGTTTAAACGGGGGGGCAGAGACCCAGTACTTC; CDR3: CASSLNGGAETQYF
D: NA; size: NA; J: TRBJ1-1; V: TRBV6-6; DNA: TGTGCCAGCAGTTACTCCGGACACAGGAACACTGAAGCTTTCTTT; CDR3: CASSYSGHRNTEAFF
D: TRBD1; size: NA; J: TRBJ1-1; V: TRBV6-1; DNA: TGTGCCAGCAGGACAGGGGCTAACACTGAAGCTTTCTTT; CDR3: CASRTGANTEAFF
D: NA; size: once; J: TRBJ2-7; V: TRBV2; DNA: TGTGCCAGCAGTGAAACCAGGGGTCGGAGCTCCTACGAGCAGTACTTC; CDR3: CASSETRGRSSYEQYF
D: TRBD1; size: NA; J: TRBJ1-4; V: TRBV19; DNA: TGTGCCAGTAGTAAGATGGGAAAAGGGACAGATATTGAAAAACTGTTTTTT; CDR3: CASSKMGKGTDIEKLFF
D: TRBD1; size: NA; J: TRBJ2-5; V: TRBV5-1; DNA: TGCGCCAGCAGCTGGAGGACAGGGGCACCCCAAGAGACCCAGTACTTC; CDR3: CASSWRTGAPQETQYF
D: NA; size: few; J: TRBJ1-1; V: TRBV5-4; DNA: TGTGCCAGCACCCCCGGGAACACTGAAGCTTTCTTT; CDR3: CASTPGNTEAFF
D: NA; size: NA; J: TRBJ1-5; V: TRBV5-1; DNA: TGCGCCAGCAGACTAACGGCGGATCAGCCCCAGCATTTT; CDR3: CASRLTADQPQHF
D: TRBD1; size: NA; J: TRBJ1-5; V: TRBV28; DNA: TGTGCCAGCAGCCCTGACAGGGTGGGACAGCCCCAGCATTTT; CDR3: CASSPDRVGQPQHF
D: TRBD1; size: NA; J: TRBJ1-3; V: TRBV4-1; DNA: TGCGCCAGCAGCCAAGAGGCGATGGCAGGGGGGACTGGAAACACCATATATTTT; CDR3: CASSQEAMAGGTGNTIYF
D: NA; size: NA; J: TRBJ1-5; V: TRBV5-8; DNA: TGTGCCAGCAGCCCACGGACAGTAAATCAGCCCCAGCATTTT; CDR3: CASSPRTVNQPQHF
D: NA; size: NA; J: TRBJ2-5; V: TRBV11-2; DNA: TGTGCCAGCAGCGAGAGAGCGGTCCCAGAGACCCAGTACTTC; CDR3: CASSERAVPETQYF